This TCR beta chain was documented in a study of T cells in localized non-small cell lung cancer. Overall study findings and caveats: Tumor samples were not multi-region, leaving intratumor heterogeneity unexcluded. Peak T cell clonality was found in uninvolved adjacent lung, exceeding tumor. Adjacent lung tissue had a median around 50 of the top 100 clones found in the tumor.

This CDR3 spans 18 amino acids. The junction had 16 bases not matched to a gene; V was cut back by 4 bases and J by 8 bases. The V gene's germline CDR1 is SGHTA and CDR2 FQGNSA. Details on this clone: Its antigen is unidentified.

Sequenced by immunoSEQ multiplex PCR; TCRdb stores in-frame clones only, minus some. Here the sample spans 30,000 to 35,000 clones, about nine tenths being singletons. The rearrangement uses TRBV7-2 and TRBJ2-2, with 10 bases aligning to TRBD2. The specimen was peripheral blood, collected before any cancer treatment. The TCR comes from a woman aged 40 to 75 with stage I lung adenocarcinoma. The CDR3 region is CASSSRGLAGASTGELFF. CDR3 sequence (DNA): TGTGCCAGCAGCTCTAGGGGCCTAGCGGGGGCCTCGACGGGGGAGCTGTTTTTT.